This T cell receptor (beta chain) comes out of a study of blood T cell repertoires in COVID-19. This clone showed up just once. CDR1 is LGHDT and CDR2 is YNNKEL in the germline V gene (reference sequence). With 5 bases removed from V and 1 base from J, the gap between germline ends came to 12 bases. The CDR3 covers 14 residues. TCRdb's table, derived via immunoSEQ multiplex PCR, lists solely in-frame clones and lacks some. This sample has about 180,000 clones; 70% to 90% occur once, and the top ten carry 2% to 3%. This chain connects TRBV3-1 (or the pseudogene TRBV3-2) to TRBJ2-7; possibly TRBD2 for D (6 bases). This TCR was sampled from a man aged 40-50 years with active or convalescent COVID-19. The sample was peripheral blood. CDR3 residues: CASSGGGRSYEQYF. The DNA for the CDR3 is TGTGCCAGCAGCGGGGGAGGCAGGTCCTACGAGCAGTACTTC.